This TCR beta chain was identified in a study of PD-1 blockade in classical Hodgkin lymphoma. Study results and limitations: Whereas CD4+ TCR diversity had risen significantly by C4D1, CD8+ TCR diversity had not.

Patients all relapsed after autologous stem cell transplantation, and there was variation in brentuximab vedotin exposure. The method was immunoSEQ multiplex PCR; TCRdb's version includes in-frame clones alone and lacks a portion of them. Of 25,000 to 30,000 clones in the sample, approximately 72% were seen once. CDR3 length equals 14 residues. V was shortened by 6 bases and J by 7 bases, with 13 bases between the two germline ends. Germline values: CDR1 SNHLY, CDR2 FYNNEI. A remark on this clone: What it recognizes is unknown.

The receptor was derived from a human donor with classical Hodgkin lymphoma. The specimen comprised peripheral blood mononuclear cells (PBMCs), sampled before the second cycle of nivolumab. The rearrangement uses TRBV2 and TRBJ1-6; the D gene is possibly TRBD1 (5 bases). Here the CDR3 DNA reads TGTGCCAGCAGGCTACAGGTAGCAAATTCACCCCTCCACTTT. Its protein product is CASRLQVANSPLHF.